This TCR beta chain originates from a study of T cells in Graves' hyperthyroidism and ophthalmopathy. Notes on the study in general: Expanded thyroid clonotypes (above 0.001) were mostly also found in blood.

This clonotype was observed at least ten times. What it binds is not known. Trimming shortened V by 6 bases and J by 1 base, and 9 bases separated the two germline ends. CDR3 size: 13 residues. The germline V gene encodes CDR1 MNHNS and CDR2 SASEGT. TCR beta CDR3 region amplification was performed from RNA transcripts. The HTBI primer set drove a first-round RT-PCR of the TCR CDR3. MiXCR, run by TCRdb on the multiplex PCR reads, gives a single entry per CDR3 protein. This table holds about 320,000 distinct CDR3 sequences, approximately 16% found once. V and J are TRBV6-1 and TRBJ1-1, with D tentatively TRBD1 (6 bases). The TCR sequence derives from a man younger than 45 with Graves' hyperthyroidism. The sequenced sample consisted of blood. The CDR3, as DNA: TGTGCCAGCAGAAAACAGGGGAACACTGAAGCTTTCTTT. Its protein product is CASRKQGNTEAFF.